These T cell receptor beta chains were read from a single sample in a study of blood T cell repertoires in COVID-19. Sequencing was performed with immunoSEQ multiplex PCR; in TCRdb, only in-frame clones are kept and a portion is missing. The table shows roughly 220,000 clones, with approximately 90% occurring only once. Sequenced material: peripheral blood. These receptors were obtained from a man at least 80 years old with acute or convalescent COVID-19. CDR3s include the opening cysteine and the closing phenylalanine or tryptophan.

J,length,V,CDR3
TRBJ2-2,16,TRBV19,CASSTLRTANTGELFF
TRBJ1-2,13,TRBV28,CASSLPPGQGYTF
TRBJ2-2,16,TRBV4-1,CASSPTGSRNTGELFF
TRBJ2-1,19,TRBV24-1,CATSDQGTSGKFLGNEQFF
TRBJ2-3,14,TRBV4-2,CASSQDRGADTQYF
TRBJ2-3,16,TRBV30,CAWRTRDRGSADTQYF
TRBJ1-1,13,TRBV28,CASSLGQGPGAFF
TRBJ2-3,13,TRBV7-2,CASSLERADTQYF
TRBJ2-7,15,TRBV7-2,CASSLQGQGSYEQYF
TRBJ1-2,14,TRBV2,CASRPGQGTYGYTF
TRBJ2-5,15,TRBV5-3,CARSIGQGLTETQYF
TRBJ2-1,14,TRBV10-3,CAIAPGQGNNEQFF
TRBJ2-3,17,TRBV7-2,CASSLIWTSGATDTQYF
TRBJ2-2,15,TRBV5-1,CASSLAGPDTGELFF
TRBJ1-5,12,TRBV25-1,CASSAFNQPQHF
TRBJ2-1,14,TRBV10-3,CAISLGQGSNEQFF
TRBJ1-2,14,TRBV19,CASASVQGGYGYTF
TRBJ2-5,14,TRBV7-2,CASSLRLAEETQYF
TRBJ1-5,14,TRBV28,CASSRQLSNQPQHF
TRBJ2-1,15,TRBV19,CASTKLADSYNEQFF
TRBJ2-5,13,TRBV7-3,CASSSNSQETQYF
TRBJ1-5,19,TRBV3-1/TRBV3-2,CASSPGWTGRVSSNQPQHF
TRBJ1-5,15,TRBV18,CASSPPQSNNQPQHF
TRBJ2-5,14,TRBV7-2,CASSPKGGTTPQYF
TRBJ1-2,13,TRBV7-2,CASSSGTTYGYTF
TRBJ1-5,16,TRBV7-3,CASSFDRGHCNQPQHF